This entry describes one TCR beta chain. The CDR3 is made up of 13 amino acids. The J segment lost 7 bases and the V segment lost 3 bases, leaving 6 bases of the junction unmatched. CDR1 is ENHRY, CDR2 SYGVKD, per germline. The source of the sample is a study of blood T cell repertoires in COVID-19. Generated by immunoSEQ multiplex PCR, the TCRdb table keeps only in-frame clones and is missing some. Of fewer than 250,000 clones in the sample, approximately 83% were seen once. The sequence was collected from a human donor in a cohort sampled during active COVID-19. Sequenced sample: peripheral blood. This rearrangement joins TRBV10-3 to TRBJ2-7, with 7 bases identical to TRBD1. The CDR3 reads CAISDTKQGEQYF. The CDR3 nucleotides read TGTGCCATCAGTGATACAAAACAGGGGGAGCAGTACTTC.